A selection of T cell receptor beta chains follows, all from one sample in a study of blood T cell repertoires in COVID-19. Some clones are missing from TCRdb's copy, which holds only in-frame ones; the method was immunoSEQ multiplex PCR. The data show 150,000 to 200,000 clones, with approximately 88% seen just once and approximately 13% held by the top ten. Sequenced input: PBMCs or T cells enriched from blood (not recorded which). The receptor source for this set is a woman aged 60-75 years who had recovered from COVID-19. Both conserved end residues are part of each CDR3. The D gene is left open where the match is weak. Clone size is given for some rows only: seen once, a few or many times, or a class if the clone is expanded.

j_call: TRBJ2-1
clone_size: NA
d_call: TRBD1
v_call: TRBV2
cdr3_nt: TGTGCCAGCAGTTCCGGGACAGGGGGCAATGAGCAGTTCTTC
cdr3_aa: CASSSGTGGNEQFF

j_call: TRBJ2-5
clone_size: NA
d_call: TRBD1
v_call: TRBV18
cdr3_nt: TGTGCCAGCTCACCTTACACCGACAGGGGAGAGACCCAGTACTTC
cdr3_aa: CASSPYTDRGETQYF

j_call: TRBJ1-1
clone_size: NA
d_call: TRBD1
v_call: TRBV4-1
cdr3_nt: TGCGCCAGCAGCCAGACAGGGTGGACTGAAGCTTTCTTT
cdr3_aa: CASSQTGWTEAFF

j_call: TRBJ1-2
clone_size: NA
d_call: NA
v_call: TRBV5-1
cdr3_nt: TGCGCCAGCAGCGCGACATCGTCTGGGACTGGCTATGGCTACACCTTC
cdr3_aa: CASSATSSGTGYGYTF

j_call: TRBJ2-7
clone_size: NA
d_call: NA
v_call: TRBV12-3/TRBV12-4
cdr3_nt: TGTGCCAGCAGTTTTAGGGGTGAGCAGTACTTC
cdr3_aa: CASSFRGEQYF

j_call: TRBJ1-6
clone_size: NA
d_call: NA
v_call: TRBV30
cdr3_nt: TGTGCCTGGAGAGTAGGGGCGGATTCACCCCTCCACTTT
cdr3_aa: CAWRVGADSPLHF

j_call: TRBJ1-2
clone_size: NA
d_call: NA
v_call: TRBV5-1
cdr3_nt: TGCGCCAGCAGCCCACGAACAGGGATTTATGGTGGCTACACCTTC
cdr3_aa: CASSPRTGIYGGYTF

j_call: TRBJ1-2
clone_size: NA
d_call: NA
v_call: TRBV27
cdr3_nt: TGTGCCAGCGGAAGGGCAGGGAAAAATTTTGGCTACACCTTC
cdr3_aa: CASGRAGKNFGYTF

j_call: TRBJ2-7
clone_size: NA
d_call: TRBD2
v_call: TRBV5-4
cdr3_nt: TGTGCCAGCAGCAAGGGACTAGCGGGAGCTGAAGAGCAGTACTTC
cdr3_aa: CASSKGLAGAEEQYF

j_call: TRBJ1-1
clone_size: NA
d_call: NA
v_call: TRBV11-2
cdr3_nt: TGTGCCAGCAGCTTTCAGGGTCGGAGAACTGAAGCTTTCTTT
cdr3_aa: CASSFQGRRTEAFF

j_call: TRBJ2-5
clone_size: NA
d_call: TRBD2
v_call: TRBV3-1/TRBV3-2
cdr3_nt: TGTGCCAGCAGCCCAAAACCCCGGACTAGCGGACAAGAGACCCAGTACTTC
cdr3_aa: CASSPKPRTSGQETQYF

j_call: TRBJ1-5
clone_size: NA
d_call: NA
v_call: TRBV7-8
cdr3_nt: TGTGCCAGCAGCTCCCTGGTTGCGCAGCCCCAGCATTTT
cdr3_aa: CASSSLVAQPQHF

j_call: TRBJ2-7
clone_size: NA
d_call: NA
v_call: TRBV20-1
cdr3_nt: TGCAGTGCTAGTCTCTCTGTTACACCCTACGAGCAGTACTTC
cdr3_aa: CSASLSVTPYEQYF

j_call: TRBJ1-1
clone_size: NA
d_call: NA
v_call: TRBV5-4
cdr3_nt: TGTGCCAGCAGCCCGGGGGGCGGGGCAAGATACACTGAAGCTTTCTTT
cdr3_aa: CASSPGGGARYTEAFF

j_call: TRBJ2-7
clone_size: NA
d_call: TRBD1
v_call: TRBV6-5
cdr3_nt: TGTGCCAGCACCAATGTCGGGACAGGGGGCATCGAGCAGTACTTC
cdr3_aa: CASTNVGTGGIEQYF

j_call: TRBJ2-7
clone_size: few
d_call: TRBD1
v_call: TRBV7-3
cdr3_nt: TGTGCCAGCAGCTTAATGACAGGGAATGCCTACGAGCAGTACTTC
cdr3_aa: CASSLMTGNAYEQYF

j_call: TRBJ2-2
clone_size: NA
d_call: NA
v_call: TRBV7-7
cdr3_nt: TGTGCTAGCAGCCAAAAGACAGGACTCACCGGGGAGCTGTTTTTT
cdr3_aa: CASSQKTGLTGELFF

j_call: TRBJ2-1
clone_size: once
d_call: NA
v_call: TRBV6-2/TRBV6-3
cdr3_nt: TGTGCCAGCAGTCCAAGTCGGAATGAGCAGTTCTTC
cdr3_aa: CASSPSRNEQFF

j_call: TRBJ2-3
clone_size: NA
d_call: NA
v_call: TRBV5-1
cdr3_nt: TGCGCCAGCAGCTTGGATGGGCGCCAAGGTACAGATACGCAGTATTTT
cdr3_aa: CASSLDGRQGTDTQYF

j_call: TRBJ2-1
clone_size: NA
d_call: NA
v_call: TRBV20-1
cdr3_nt: TGCAGTGAAGGGGACTACAATGAGCAGTTCTTC
cdr3_aa: CSEGDYNEQFF

j_call: TRBJ2-6
clone_size: NA
d_call: NA
v_call: TRBV28
cdr3_nt: TGTGCCAGCAGCCCCTCCCCCGGGACATCTGGGGCCAACGTCCTGACTTTC
cdr3_aa: CASSPSPGTSGANVLTF

j_call: TRBJ2-5
clone_size: NA
d_call: NA
v_call: TRBV25-1
cdr3_nt: TGTGCCAGCAGTGAAGGGGCCCTCTCGAGGGAGACCCAGTACTTC
cdr3_aa: CASSEGALSRETQYF

j_call: TRBJ2-5
clone_size: NA
d_call: NA
v_call: TRBV5-1
cdr3_nt: TGCGCCAGCAGCTTGGAAGGGGCCAGCTGGGAGACCCAGTACTTC
cdr3_aa: CASSLEGASWETQYF

j_call: TRBJ2-1
clone_size: NA
d_call: TRBD2
v_call: TRBV27
cdr3_nt: TGTGCCAGCACGGCTAGCGGGGATCACAATGAGCAGTTCTTC
cdr3_aa: CASTASGDHNEQFF

j_call: TRBJ2-3
clone_size: NA
d_call: NA
v_call: TRBV5-1
cdr3_nt: TGCGCCAGCAGCTTGGGGGGGAGGGGGGCTACAGATACGCAGTATTTT
cdr3_aa: CASSLGGRGATDTQYF

j_call: TRBJ2-3
clone_size: NA
d_call: TRBD2
v_call: TRBV5-4
cdr3_nt: TGTGCCAGCACGACCCGTGGACTAGCGGGGGGGACAGATACGCAGTATTTT
cdr3_aa: CASTTRGLAGGTDTQYF

j_call: TRBJ2-7
clone_size: NA
d_call: TRBD1
v_call: TRBV29-1
cdr3_nt: TGCCAGCCTCCGGGACAGGTATCCTACGAGCAGTACTTC
cdr3_aa: CQPPGQVSYEQYF

j_call: TRBJ2-3
clone_size: NA
d_call: TRBD2
v_call: TRBV6-5
cdr3_nt: TGTGCCAGCAAAACAGCGGGGGGGCCAGATACGCAGTATTTT
cdr3_aa: CASKTAGGPDTQYF

j_call: TRBJ1-2
clone_size: NA
d_call: NA
v_call: TRBV28
cdr3_nt: TGTGCCAGCACTCTACGGACAGTCTCTAACTATGGCTACACCTTC
cdr3_aa: CASTLRTVSNYGYTF

j_call: TRBJ1-5
clone_size: NA
d_call: NA
v_call: TRBV6-1
cdr3_nt: TGTGCCAGCAGTGAAAACAGCTATAGCAATCAGCCCCAGCATTTT
cdr3_aa: CASSENSYSNQPQHF

j_call: TRBJ2-3
clone_size: once
d_call: NA
v_call: TRBV5-1
cdr3_nt: TGCGCCAGCAGTTCAGCAGGGGAGGATACGCAGTATTTT
cdr3_aa: CASSSAGEDTQYF

j_call: TRBJ2-7
clone_size: once
d_call: NA
v_call: TRBV12-3/TRBV12-4
cdr3_nt: TGTGCCAGCAGGCCGCCGAGCTCCTACGAGCAGTACTTC
cdr3_aa: CASRPPSSYEQYF

j_call: TRBJ2-1
clone_size: NA
d_call: TRBD2
v_call: TRBV7-2
cdr3_nt: TGTGCCAGCAGCCACCGGGACTACTACAATGAGCAGTTCTTC
cdr3_aa: CASSHRDYYNEQFF

j_call: TRBJ1-4
clone_size: NA
d_call: NA
v_call: TRBV10-1
cdr3_nt: TGCGCCAGCAGTCTAGAGGGTGTGGGGACTAATGAAAAACTGTTTTTT
cdr3_aa: CASSLEGVGTNEKLFF

j_call: TRBJ2-5
clone_size: NA
d_call: TRBD2
v_call: TRBV24-1
cdr3_nt: TGTGCCACCAGTGATGAGCGGGGAAGAGAGACCCAGTACTTC
cdr3_aa: CATSDERGRETQYF

j_call: TRBJ1-1
clone_size: NA
d_call: NA
v_call: TRBV27
cdr3_nt: TGTGCCAGCAGTTTATCCGGCGGGGAGGGATACACTGAAGCTTTCTTT
cdr3_aa: CASSLSGGEGYTEAFF

j_call: TRBJ1-2
clone_size: NA
d_call: NA
v_call: TRBV2
cdr3_nt: TGTGCCAGCAGTGACCGACAAGCCTATGGCTACACCTTC
cdr3_aa: CASSDRQAYGYTF

j_call: TRBJ1-6
clone_size: NA
d_call: TRBD1
v_call: TRBV4-1
cdr3_nt: TGCGCCAGCACCAAGACAGGGTTGAATTCACCCCTCCACTTT
cdr3_aa: CASTKTGLNSPLHF

j_call: TRBJ2-5
clone_size: NA
d_call: TRBD1
v_call: TRBV7-2
cdr3_nt: TGTGCCAGCAGCTTCGACAGGGGGGAACAGACCCAGTACTTC
cdr3_aa: CASSFDRGEQTQYF

j_call: TRBJ1-4
clone_size: NA
d_call: NA
v_call: TRBV4-1
cdr3_nt: TGCGCCAGCAGCCAAGATCAGTCAGGGCGCGGATTGAATGAAAAACTGTTTTTT
cdr3_aa: CASSQDQSGRGLNEKLFF

j_call: TRBJ1-2
clone_size: NA
d_call: NA
v_call: TRBV7-2
cdr3_nt: TGTGCCAGCAGCCCCTACTATGGCTACACCTTC
cdr3_aa: CASSPYYGYTF

j_call: TRBJ1-2
clone_size: NA
d_call: TRBD1
v_call: TRBV10-3
cdr3_nt: TGTGCCATCAGTGCGGCCCAGGGGGAGGATGGCTACACCTTC
cdr3_aa: CAISAAQGEDGYTF

j_call: TRBJ1-4
clone_size: NA
d_call: NA
v_call: TRBV18
cdr3_nt: TGTGCCAGCTCACCACCGGGAGGGGCTGGTGAAAAACTGTTTTTT
cdr3_aa: CASSPPGGAGEKLFF

j_call: TRBJ1-4
clone_size: NA
d_call: NA
v_call: TRBV5-1
cdr3_nt: TGCGCCAGCAGCAACCAGGGGCAGGAGAGGGAAAAACTGTTTTTT
cdr3_aa: CASSNQGQEREKLFF

j_call: TRBJ2-1
clone_size: NA
d_call: NA
v_call: TRBV4-1
cdr3_nt: TGCGCCAGCAGCCAAGGAGTGGCCCTAGGCTCCTACAATGAGCAGTTCTTC
cdr3_aa: CASSQGVALGSYNEQFF

j_call: TRBJ2-3
clone_size: NA
d_call: TRBD2
v_call: TRBV18
cdr3_nt: TGTGCCAGCTCACCAGGGACTAGCGGGAGATATAATACGCAGTATTTT
cdr3_aa: CASSPGTSGRYNTQYF

j_call: TRBJ2-3
clone_size: NA
d_call: NA
v_call: TRBV28
cdr3_nt: TGTGCCAGCAGGACCTTGAAGGGGGGGAGCCCAGATACGCAGTATTTT
cdr3_aa: CASRTLKGGSPDTQYF

j_call: TRBJ1-4
clone_size: NA
d_call: TRBD1
v_call: TRBV7-9
cdr3_nt: TGTGCCAGCAGCTCGGACAGGGGGGCAACTAATGAAAAACTGTTTTTT
cdr3_aa: CASSSDRGATNEKLFF